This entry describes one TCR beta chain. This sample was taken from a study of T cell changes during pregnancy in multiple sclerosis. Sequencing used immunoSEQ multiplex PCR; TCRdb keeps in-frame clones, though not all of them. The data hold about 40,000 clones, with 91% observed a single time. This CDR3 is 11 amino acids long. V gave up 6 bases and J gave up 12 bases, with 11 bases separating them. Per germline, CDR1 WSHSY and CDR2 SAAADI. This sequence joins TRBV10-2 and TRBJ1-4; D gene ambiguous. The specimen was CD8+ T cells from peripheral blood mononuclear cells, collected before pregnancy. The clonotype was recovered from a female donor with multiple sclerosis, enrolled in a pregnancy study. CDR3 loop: CASRSQIQLFF. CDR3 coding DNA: TGCGCCAGCAGATCACAGATTCAACTGTTTTTT.